A single sample gave rise to the 27 T cell receptor beta chains below, sequenced in a study of cytomegalovirus exposure and HLA in healthy donors. This PCR relied on a set of 60 Vbeta primers and 13 Jbeta primers. The assay was immunoSEQ multiplex PCR, and TCRdb's table has in-frame clones only and misses some. Of 210,000 or so clones listed, about 83% are singletons. The sequencing sample was made of PBMCs. The receptors were sampled from a man aged 40-49 years in good health and CMV-seronegative.

The rearrangement joins TRBV6-5 to TRBJ1-1; TRBD1 agrees at 9 bases. With 4 bases clipped from V and 4 bases from J, the junction kept 7 bases outside the gene matches. This CDR3 has 15 amino acids. Germline V CDR1 and CDR2: MNHEY, SVGAGI. CDR3 DNA sequence: TGTGCCAGCAGTTTAGGGGGGACAGGGAGCACTGAAGCTTTCTTT. Protein product: CASSLGGTGSTEAFF.

V usage is TRBV18 and J usage is TRBJ2-7; 7 nucleotides match TRBD1. The CDR3 is 14 amino acids. CDR1 and CDR2 from the germline V gene are KGHSH and LQKENI. With 3 bases clipped from V and 1 base from J, the junction kept 3 bases outside the gene matches. This CDR3 is CASSPTTGSYEQYF. Here the CDR3 DNA reads TGTGCCAGCTCACCTACGACAGGGTCCTACGAGCAGTACTTC.

The genes are TRBV6-1 and TRBJ2-1; 10 bases agree with TRBD2. CDR1 is MNHNS, CDR2 SASEGT, per germline. The CDR3 has 14 residues. V was clipped by 4 bases and J by 9 bases; unmatched bases: 6. The CDR3 loop is CASSGVGTSAEQFF. CDR3 bases: TGTGCCAGCAGTGGGGTTGGGACTAGCGCTGAGCAGTTCTTC.

The chain employs TRBV7-2 and TRBJ2-3; 8 positions agree with TRBD1. Trimming removed 5 bases from V and 3 bases from J; junction bases left unmatched: 7. Looked up from germline, CDR1 is SGHTA and CDR2 is FQGNSA. The CDR3 runs 15 residues. The CDR3 spells CASSPRGQGTDTQYF. DNA of the CDR3: TGTGCCAGCAGCCCCCGCGGACAGGGAACAGATACGCAGTATTTT.

This clone has just a few counts. The V gene is TRBV9, the J gene TRBJ2-2, with 9 bases lining up with TRBD1. Per germline, CDR1 SGDLS and CDR2 YYNGEE. The CDR3 has 16 residues. The trim removed 3 bases at V and 1 base at J, leaving 4 bases unmatched. CDR3 sequence: CASSARTGENTGELFF. In DNA form, the CDR3 reads TGTGCCAGCAGCGCAAGGACAGGGGAGAACACCGGGGAGCTGTTTTTT.

The chain links TRBV11-2 to TRBJ2-4, with unresolved D. CDR1 is SGHAT and CDR2 is FQNNGV in the germline V gene. The CDR3 is made up of 19 amino acids. The ends were cut back, 3 bases at V and 0 bases at J, with 21 bases in the middle. The CDR3 here is CASSFSPSRVTGAKNIQYF. CDR3 in DNA: TGTGCCAGCAGCTTTTCCCCCTCTCGAGTAACGGGAGCCAAAAACATTCAGTACTTC.

This clone was seen a few times. The V gene is TRBV13, the J gene TRBJ1-1; tentatively, D is TRBD1 (6 bases). The CDR3 is 12 amino acids. Trimming pared 4 bases from V and 6 bases from J, leaving 9 bases between. Germline V gives CDR1 PRHDT, CDR2 FYEKMQ (reference sequence). The CDR3: CASSSQGSEAFF. Written as DNA, the CDR3 is TGTGCCAGCAGCTCCCAGGGGTCTGAAGCTTTCTTT. Full variable domain (rest looked up from reference TRBV13 and TRBJ1-1): AAGVIQSPRHLIKEKRETATLKCYPIPRHDTVYWYQQGPGQDPQFLISFYEKMQSDKGSIPDRFSAQQFSDYHSELNMSSLELGDSALYFCASSSQGSEAFFGQGTRLTVV.

This clone was detected once. The rearrangement uses TRBV7-9 and TRBJ2-1; D is unclear. CDR3 length: 14 amino acids. V dropped 0 bases and J dropped 5 bases, with 8 bases sitting between them. The V gene's germline CDR1 is SEHNR and CDR2 FQNEAQ (reference sequence). CDR3 region: CASSLAGLDNEQFF. CDR3 nucleotides: TGTGCCAGCAGCTTAGCGGGCTTGGACAATGAGCAGTTCTTC. Variable domain in full (rest from reference TRBV7-9 and TRBJ2-1): DTGVSQNPRHKITKRGQNVTFRCDPISEHNRLYWYRQTLGQGPEFLTYFQNEAQLEKSRLLSDRFSAERPKGSFSTLEIQRTEQGDSAMYLCASSLAGLDNEQFFGPGTRLTVL.

The chain combines TRBV30 with TRBJ1-1; perhaps TRBD1 as D (5 bases). This CDR3 region has 14 residues. Deletions cut 2 bases from V and 0 bases from J, with 10 bases between. CDR1 and CDR2 from the germline V gene are GTSNPN and SVGIG (reference sequence). CDR3 DNA: TGTGCCTGGAGTCCCGGGGGATTGAACACTGAAGCTTTCTTT. This sequence encodes CAWSPGGLNTEAFF.

This clone was seen a few times. The chain carries TRBV28 and TRBJ2-7, with D possibly TRBD1 on 6 matching bases. Germline CDR1 is MDHEN and CDR2 is SYDVKM. The CDR3 length is 15 residues. V lost 5 bases and J lost 5, with 19 bases in between. The CDR3 is CASSQDRYVRHEQYF. The CDR3 nucleotides are TGTGCCAGCAGTCAGGACAGATACGTTAGGCACGAGCAGTACTTC.

The chain employs TRBV10-3 and TRBJ2-3; 11 bases fit TRBD2. Germline V gene data show CDR1 as ENHRY and CDR2 as SYGVKD. Unmatched junction bases numbered 15, after V lost 2 bases and J lost 5 bases. The CDR3 runs 19 residues. The CDR3 region has the DNA TGTGCCATCAGTGAGACGGTCTTGCATAGCGGGGGGGCTATAGATACGCAGTATTTT. It codes for CAISETVLHSGGAIDTQYF.

The chain is built from TRBV12-5 and TRBJ2-2, with a weak D call TRBD2 (6 bases). The CDR3 totals 14 residues. CDR1 is LGHNT, CDR2 FRNRAP, per germline. Trimming shortened V by 6 bases and J by 4 bases, and 12 bases separated the two germline ends. The DNA of the CDR3 is TGTGCTAGTGGGATGGGAGGTCGCACCGGGGAGCTGTTTTTT. Translated, it gives CASGMGGRTGELFF.

This clone showed up just once. CDR3 nucleotide sequence: TGTGCCAGCAGCCCTCCGGCGGGCCGTCAGTTCTTC. Encoded protein: CASSPPAGRQFF. V and J are TRBV11-3 and TRBJ2-1; tentatively, D is TRBD2 (5 bases). V lost 5 bases and J 13 bases, leaving 15 bases between the germline ends. CDR3 size: 12 residues. Germline values: CDR1 SGHNT, CDR2 YENEEA.

This chain links TRBV20-1 with TRBJ2-5; a possible D gene is TRBD1 (5 bases). V lost 8 bases and J 9 bases, leaving 16 bases between the germline ends. The germline gives CDR1 DFQATT, CDR2 SNEGSKA (reference sequence). The CDR3 is made up of 11 amino acids. The CDR3 DNA reads TGCAGTTTTACCTTCCTAGGGGCCCAGTACTTC. Protein: CSFTFLGAQYF.

The chain is built from TRBV9 and TRBJ2-7; TRBD1 matches at 7 bases. Trimming took 3 bases from V and 0 from J; bases not matched to a gene: 6. The CDR3 length is 15 residues. Per the germline V gene, CDR1 is SGDLS and CDR2 is YYNGEE. In DNA, the CDR3 is TGTGCCAGCAGCGCCTGGGACAGCAGCTCCTACGAGCAGTACTTC. Amino acids: CASSAWDSSSYEQYF.

Only a few counts were recorded for this clone. This rearrangement joins TRBV6-5 to TRBJ1-1, with D unclear. Per the germline V gene, CDR1 is MNHEY and CDR2 is SVGAGI. V was pared by 3 bases and J by 1 base, with 6 bases between. The CDR3 has 13 residues. The CDR3 region has the DNA TGTGCCAGCAGTTATGGAGGGAACACTGAAGCTTTCTTT. Translated: CASSYGGNTEAFF.

The DNA for the CDR3 is TGTGCCAGCAGCTTAGAAGGACTAGCGGACAATGAGCAGTTCTTC. Residues: CASSLEGLADNEQFF. This chain links TRBV7-9 with TRBJ2-1, with TRBD2 matching over 10 bases. Germline CDR1 SEHNR, CDR2 FQNEAQ (reference sequence). This CDR3 comprises 15 residues. J was trimmed by 5 bases and V by 1 base; bases with no gene match: 2.

The chain uses TRBV9 and TRBJ1-6; 8 bases align to TRBD1. V lost 4 bases, J lost 3 bases, and 12 bases stayed unmatched. The germline gives CDR1 SGDLS, CDR2 YYNGEE. The CDR3 contains 18 residues. The CDR3 DNA is TGTGCCAGCAGCCCCGGAGACAGGGGAAAGATCTATAATTCACCCCTCCACTTT. Its translation: CASSPGDRGKIYNSPLHF.

The chain carries TRBV5-4 and TRBJ1-1; D perhaps matches TRBD1 (5 bases). The germline V and J ends were trimmed by 0 bases and 6 bases, with 12 bases remaining between them. The CDR3 is made up of 14 amino acids. CDR1 and CDR2 (germline): SGHNT, YYREEE (reference sequence). The CDR3 sequence is CASSLGGGRAEAFF. The CDR3 DNA follows: TGTGCCAGCAGCTTGGGCGGGGGTCGGGCTGAAGCTTTCTTT.

The DNA for the CDR3 is TGTGCCAGCAGCGGCCGGGACAGCGGACTCCTATACGAGCAGTACTTC. Encoded protein: CASSGRDSGLLYEQYF. The J gene is TRBJ2-7, the V gene TRBV9; 7 bases line up with TRBD1. CDR1 and CDR2 from the germline V gene are SGDLS and YYNGEE. The CDR3 contains 16 residues. Germline trimming cut 3 bases from V and 4 bases from J; bases unmatched to any gene: 13.

The chain is built from TRBV6-5 and TRBJ1-2; TRBD1 might be the D (6 bases). CDR3 length: 12 residues. CDR1 and CDR2 from the germline V gene are MNHEY and SVGAGI. Trimming cost V 5 bases and J 8 bases, with 12 bases left between them. CDR3 amino acids: CASSGTRGGYTF. CDR3 nucleotides: TGTGCCAGCAGTGGGACACGGGGAGGCTACACCTTC.

The genes are TRBV6-5 and TRBJ1-6; D may be TRBD1 (5 bases). The CDR3 totals 16 residues. The germline V and J ends were trimmed by 0 bases and 6 bases, with 12 bases remaining between them. Germline lookup yields CDR1 MNHEY and CDR2 SVGAGI. Here the CDR3 reads CASSYSTRQFNSPLHF. CDR3 sequence (DNA): TGTGCCAGCAGTTACTCGACTCGACAGTTTAATTCACCCCTCCACTTT.

The rearrangement links TRBV21-1 to TRBJ1-2. TRBV21-1 is a pseudogene segment. This CDR3 has 16 residues. CDR3: CASSKPKETVHYGYTF. The CDR3 region has the DNA TGTGCCAGCAGCAAACCGAAGGAGACCGTTCACTATGGCTACACCTTC.

This sequence joins TRBV5-1 and TRBJ2-7, with TRBD2 matching 8 bases. J gave up 7 bases and V 1 base, and 10 bases lay outside the gene matches. This CDR3 has 15 amino acids. Germline V CDR1 and CDR2: SGHRS, YFSETQ. The CDR3: CASSLNSGSRLEQYF. The DNA of the CDR3 is TGCGCCAGCAGCTTGAACAGCGGGAGCCGGTTGGAGCAGTACTTC.

J is TRBJ2-1 and V is TRBV4-2; tentatively, D is TRBD2 (6 bases). V was clipped by 3 bases and J by 6 bases, with 15 bases between them. Germline V gene sequence: CDR1 LGHNA, CDR2 YNFKEQ. This CDR3 contains 15 residues. CDR3 nucleotides: TGTGCCAGCAGCCAGGGGCTCGGGGGAGTCAATGAGCAGTTCTTC. It yields the protein CASSQGLGGVNEQFF.

The chain combines TRBV5-6 with TRBJ2-1; 7 bases agree with TRBD1. The CDR3 sequence is 15 residues long. The V and J ends lost 3 bases and 7 bases, in that order; junction bases with no gene match: 10. Germline V gene lookup returns CDR1 SGHDT and CDR2 YYEEEE. CDR3 region: CASSSITGVQNEQFF. DNA for the CDR3: TGTGCCAGCAGCTCAATCACAGGGGTTCAAAATGAGCAGTTCTTC.

This rearrangement joins TRBV4-3 to TRBJ1-2; 7 positions agree with TRBD1. The CDR3 has 15 residues. V shed 0 bases and J 8 bases; nucleotides not matched to a gene: 9. Germline CDR1 reads LGHNA; CDR2 reads YSLEER. As DNA, the CDR3 is TGCGCCAGCAGCCAAGATAGGGGGCAGGGCGACGGCTACACCTTC. Protein sequence: CASSQDRGQGDGYTF.